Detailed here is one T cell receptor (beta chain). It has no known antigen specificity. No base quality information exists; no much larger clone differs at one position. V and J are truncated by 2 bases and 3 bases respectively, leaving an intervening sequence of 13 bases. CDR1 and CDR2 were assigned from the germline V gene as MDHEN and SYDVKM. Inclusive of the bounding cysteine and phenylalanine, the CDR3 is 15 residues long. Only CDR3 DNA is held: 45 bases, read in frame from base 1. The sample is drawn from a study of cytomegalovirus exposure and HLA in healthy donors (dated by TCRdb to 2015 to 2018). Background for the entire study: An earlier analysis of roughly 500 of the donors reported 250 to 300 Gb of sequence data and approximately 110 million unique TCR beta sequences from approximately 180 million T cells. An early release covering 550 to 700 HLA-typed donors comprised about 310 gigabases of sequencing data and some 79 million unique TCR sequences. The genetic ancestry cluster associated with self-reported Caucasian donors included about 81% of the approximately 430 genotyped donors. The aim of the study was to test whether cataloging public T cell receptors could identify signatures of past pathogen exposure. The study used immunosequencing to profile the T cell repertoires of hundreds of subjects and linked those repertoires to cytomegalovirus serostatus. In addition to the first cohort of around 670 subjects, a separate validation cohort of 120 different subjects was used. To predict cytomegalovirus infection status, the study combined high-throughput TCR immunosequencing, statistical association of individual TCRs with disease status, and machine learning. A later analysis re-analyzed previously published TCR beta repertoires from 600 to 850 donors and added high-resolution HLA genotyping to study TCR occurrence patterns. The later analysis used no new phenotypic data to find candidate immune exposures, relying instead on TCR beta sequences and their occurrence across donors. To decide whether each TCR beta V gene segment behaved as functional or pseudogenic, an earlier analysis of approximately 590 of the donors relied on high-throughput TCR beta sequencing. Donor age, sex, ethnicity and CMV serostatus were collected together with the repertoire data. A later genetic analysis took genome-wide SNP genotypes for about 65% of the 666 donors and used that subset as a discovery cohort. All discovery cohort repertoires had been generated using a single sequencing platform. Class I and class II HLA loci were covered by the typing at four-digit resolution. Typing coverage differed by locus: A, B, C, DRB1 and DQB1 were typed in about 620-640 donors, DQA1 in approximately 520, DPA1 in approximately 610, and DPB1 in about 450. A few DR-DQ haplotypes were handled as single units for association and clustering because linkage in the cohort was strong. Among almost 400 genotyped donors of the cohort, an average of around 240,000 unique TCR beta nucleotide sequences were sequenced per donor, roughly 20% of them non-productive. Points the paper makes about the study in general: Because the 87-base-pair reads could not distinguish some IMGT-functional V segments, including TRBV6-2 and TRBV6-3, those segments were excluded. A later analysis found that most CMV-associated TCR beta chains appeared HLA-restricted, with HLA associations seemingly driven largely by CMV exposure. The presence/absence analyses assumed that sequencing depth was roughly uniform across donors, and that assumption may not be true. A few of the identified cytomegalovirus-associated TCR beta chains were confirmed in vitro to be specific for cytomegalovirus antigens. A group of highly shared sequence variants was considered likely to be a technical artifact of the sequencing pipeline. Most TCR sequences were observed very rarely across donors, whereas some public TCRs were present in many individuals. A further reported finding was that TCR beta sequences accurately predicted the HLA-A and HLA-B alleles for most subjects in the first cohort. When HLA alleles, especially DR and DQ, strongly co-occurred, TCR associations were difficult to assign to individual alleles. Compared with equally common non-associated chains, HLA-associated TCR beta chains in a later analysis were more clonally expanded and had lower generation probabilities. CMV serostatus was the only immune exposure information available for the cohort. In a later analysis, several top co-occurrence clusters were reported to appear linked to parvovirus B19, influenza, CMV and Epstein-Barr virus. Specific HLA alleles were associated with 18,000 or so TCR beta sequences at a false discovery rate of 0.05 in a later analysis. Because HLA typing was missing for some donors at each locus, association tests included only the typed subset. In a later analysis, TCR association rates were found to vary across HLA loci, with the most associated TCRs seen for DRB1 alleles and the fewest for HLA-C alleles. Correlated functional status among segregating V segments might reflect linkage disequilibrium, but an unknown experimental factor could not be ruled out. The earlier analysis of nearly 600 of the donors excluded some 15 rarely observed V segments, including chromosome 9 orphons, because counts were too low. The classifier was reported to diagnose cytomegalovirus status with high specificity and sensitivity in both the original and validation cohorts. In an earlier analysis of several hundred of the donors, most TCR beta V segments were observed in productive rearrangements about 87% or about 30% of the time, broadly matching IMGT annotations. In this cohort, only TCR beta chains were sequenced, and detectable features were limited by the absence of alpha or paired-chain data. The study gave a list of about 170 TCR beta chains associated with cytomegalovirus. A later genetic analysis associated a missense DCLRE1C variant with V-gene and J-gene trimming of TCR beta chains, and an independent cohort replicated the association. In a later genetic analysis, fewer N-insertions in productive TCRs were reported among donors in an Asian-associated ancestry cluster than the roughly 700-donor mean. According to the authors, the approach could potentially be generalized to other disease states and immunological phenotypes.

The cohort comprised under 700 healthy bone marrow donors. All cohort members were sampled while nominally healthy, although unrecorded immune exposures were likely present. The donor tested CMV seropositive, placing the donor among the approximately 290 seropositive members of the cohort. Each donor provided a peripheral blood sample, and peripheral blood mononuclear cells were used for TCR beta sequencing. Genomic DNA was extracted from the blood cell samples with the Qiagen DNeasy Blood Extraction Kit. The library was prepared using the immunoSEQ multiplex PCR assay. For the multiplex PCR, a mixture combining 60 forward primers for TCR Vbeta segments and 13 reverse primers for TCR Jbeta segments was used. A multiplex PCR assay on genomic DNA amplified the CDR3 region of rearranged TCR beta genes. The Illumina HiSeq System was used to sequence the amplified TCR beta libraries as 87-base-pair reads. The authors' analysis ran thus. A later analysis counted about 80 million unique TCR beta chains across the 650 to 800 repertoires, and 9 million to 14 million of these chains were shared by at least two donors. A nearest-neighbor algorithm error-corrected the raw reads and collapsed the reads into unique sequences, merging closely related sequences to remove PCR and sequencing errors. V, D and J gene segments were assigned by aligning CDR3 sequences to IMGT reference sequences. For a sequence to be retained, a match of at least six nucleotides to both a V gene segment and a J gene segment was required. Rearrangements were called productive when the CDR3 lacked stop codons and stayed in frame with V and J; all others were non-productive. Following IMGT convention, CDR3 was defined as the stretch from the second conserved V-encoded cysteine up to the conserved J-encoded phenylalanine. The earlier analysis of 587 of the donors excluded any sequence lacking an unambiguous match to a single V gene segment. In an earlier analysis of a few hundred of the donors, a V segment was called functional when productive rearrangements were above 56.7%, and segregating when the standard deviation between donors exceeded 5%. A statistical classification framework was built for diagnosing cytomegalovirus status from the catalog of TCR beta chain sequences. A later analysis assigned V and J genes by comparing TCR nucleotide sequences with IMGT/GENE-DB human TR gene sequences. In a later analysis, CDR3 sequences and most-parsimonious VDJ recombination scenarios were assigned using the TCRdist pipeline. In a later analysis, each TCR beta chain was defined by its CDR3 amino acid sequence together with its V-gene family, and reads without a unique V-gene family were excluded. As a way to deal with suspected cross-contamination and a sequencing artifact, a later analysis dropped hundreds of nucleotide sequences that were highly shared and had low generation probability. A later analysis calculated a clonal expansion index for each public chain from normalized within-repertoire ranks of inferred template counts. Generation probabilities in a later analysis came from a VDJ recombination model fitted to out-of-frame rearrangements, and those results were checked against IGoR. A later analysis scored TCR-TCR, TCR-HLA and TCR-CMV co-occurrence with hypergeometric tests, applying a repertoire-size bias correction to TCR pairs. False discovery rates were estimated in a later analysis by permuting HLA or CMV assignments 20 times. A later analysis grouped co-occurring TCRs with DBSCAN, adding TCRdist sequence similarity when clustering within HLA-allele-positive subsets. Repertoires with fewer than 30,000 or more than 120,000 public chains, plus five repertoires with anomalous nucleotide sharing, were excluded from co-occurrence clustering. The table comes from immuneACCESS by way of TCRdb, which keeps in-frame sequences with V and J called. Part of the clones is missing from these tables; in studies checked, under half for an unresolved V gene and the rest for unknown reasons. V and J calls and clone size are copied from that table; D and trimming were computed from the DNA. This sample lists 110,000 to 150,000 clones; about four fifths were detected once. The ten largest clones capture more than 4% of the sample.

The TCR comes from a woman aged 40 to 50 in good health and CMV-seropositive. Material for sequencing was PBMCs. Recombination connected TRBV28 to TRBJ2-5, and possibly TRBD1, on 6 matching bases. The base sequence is TGTGCCAGCAGTTTAGGAAAACAGGGAAAAGAGACCCAGTACTTC. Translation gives CASSLGKQGKETQYF.